Following are 23 T cell receptor beta chains from one sample sequenced in a study of blood T cell repertoires in COVID-19. Only in-frame clones appear in the TCRdb table, and some are missing; sequencing was by immunoSEQ multiplex PCR. The sample has 200,000 to 300,000 clones; more than 90% are singletons. The source material was peripheral blood. The receptors come from a person in their late teens or twenties with COVID-19, enrolled during active disease.

This sequence joins TRBV5-1 and TRBJ1-6, with D possibly matching TRBD1 (5 bases). Germline V gene data show CDR1 as SGHRS and CDR2 as YFSETQ. The ends were cut back, 6 bases at V and 8 bases at J, with 18 bases in the middle. The CDR3 consists of 15 residues. This chain's CDR3 is CASTGSGGMDSPLHF. The CDR3 nucleotides read TGCGCCAGCACCGGATCCGGGGGGATGGATTCACCCCTCCACTTT.

V and J are TRBV11-1 and TRBJ1-1; D is unclear. The V and J ends lost 4 bases and 5 bases respectively, with 5 bases between them. The CDR3 has 11 amino acids. Germline loops: CDR1 SGHAT, CDR2 FQDESV (reference sequence). The CDR3 spells CASSSLTEAFF. CDR3 sequence (DNA): TGTGCCAGCAGCTCCTTAACTGAAGCTTTCTTT.

This chain links TRBV6-2 or TRBV6-3 with TRBJ1-2; tentatively, D is TRBD1 (5 bases). This CDR3 is built from 16 residues. Looked up from germline, CDR1 is MNHEY and CDR2 is SVGEGT. The V and J ends lost 4 bases and 6 bases respectively, with 21 bases between them. The DNA of the CDR3 is TGTGCCAGCAGTTTGGGGCCAACAGACCAACTAAATGGCTACACCTTC. Amino acids: CASSLGPTDQLNGYTF.

This rearrangement joins TRBV23-1 to TRBJ1-2, with TRBD1 matching over 11 bases. TRBV23-1 is labeled an ORF, and its function is uncertain. J gave up 9 bases and V 4 bases, and 7 bases lay outside the gene matches. There are 14 residues in the CDR3. The CDR3, as DNA: TGCGCCAGCAGTCCTCATGGACAGGGGGCGCGCTACACCTTC. Translated: CASSPHGQGARYTF.

This chain joins TRBV28 and TRBJ2-7, with D possibly TRBD1 on 5 matching bases. The CDR3 covers 15 residues. The germline CDR1 and CDR2 sequences are MDHEN and SYDVKM. The V end was cut by 3 bases, the J end by 5 bases, with 17 bases between. The CDR3 sequence is CASSFRAGYGNEQYF. For the CDR3, the DNA is TGTGCCAGCAGTTTCAGAGCAGGGTATGGGAACGAGCAGTACTTC.

The DNA for the CDR3 is TGCGCCAGCTACCCGAGACAGGGGCGGGAAGAGACCCAGTACTTC. The encoded protein is CASYPRQGREETQYF. The chain couples TRBV5-1 to TRBJ2-5; 8 bases are a match to TRBD1. The CDR3 length is 15 residues. Trimming cost V 7 bases and J 3 bases; bases outside gene matches: 11. The V gene's germline CDR1 is SGHRS and CDR2 YFSETQ.

This clone was seen once. The chain combines TRBV2 with TRBJ1-2; 12 positions match TRBD1. Unmatched junction bases numbered 11, after V lost 7 bases and J lost 2 bases. This CDR3 spans 17 amino acids. Looked up from germline, CDR1 is SNHLY and CDR2 is FYNNEI. For the CDR3, the DNA is TGTGCCAGCACCTCCCCGGGACAGGGGGCTCGGAACTATGGCTACACCTTC. Its translation: CASTSPGQGARNYGYTF.

In DNA, the CDR3 is TGTGCCAGCAATCCTAGCGCCACAGATACGCAGTATTTT. Amino acids: CASNPSATDTQYF. V and J are TRBV25-1 and TRBJ2-3; tentatively, D is TRBD2 (6 bases). Trimming removed 7 bases at V and 2 bases at J, with 10 bases between. From germline, CDR1 is MGHDK and CDR2 SYGVNS. The CDR3 consists of 13 residues. Full variable domain (remainder filled in from reference TRBV25-1 and TRBJ2-3): EADIYQTPRYLVIGTGKKITLECSQTMGHDKMYWYQQDPGMELHLIHYSYGVNSTEKGDLSSESTVSRIRTEHFPLTLESARPSHTSQYLCASNPSATDTQYFGPGTRLTVL.

The chain joins TRBV19 to TRBJ2-7; D is unresolved. The V end lost 9 bases, the J end lost 0 bases, and 9 bases lay between the germline ends. The CDR3 is 12 amino acids. CDR1 and CDR2 from the germline V gene are LNHDA and SQIVND (reference sequence). The CDR3, as DNA: TGTGCCAGCCGACGGAGCTCCTACGAGCAGTACTTC. This gives the protein CASRRSSYEQYF.

V and J are TRBV7-2 and TRBJ1-4, with 10 bases aligning to TRBD1. The CDR3 has 16 amino acids. Germline V gives CDR1 SGHTA, CDR2 FQGNSA. V trimming: 0 bases; J trimming: 8 bases; junction bases outside the gene matches: 6. The CDR3 here is CASSLAPGQGKEKLFF. The CDR3 nucleotides are TGTGCCAGCAGCTTAGCACCGGGACAGGGGAAAGAAAAACTGTTTTTT.

In this sample, this clone turned up a few times. The chain is built from TRBV27 and TRBJ2-1, with 8 bases that match TRBD2. Trimming removed 6 bases from V and 0 bases from J; junction bases left unmatched: 7. Germline CDR1 reads MNHEY; CDR2 reads SMNVEV (reference sequence). This CDR3 contains 16 residues. Here the CDR3 reads CASRTSSGSSYNEQFF. The CDR3 nucleotides are TGTGCCAGCAGAACCTCAAGCGGGAGCTCCTACAATGAGCAGTTCTTC.

This clone was counted once. The V and J genes are TRBV5-1 and TRBJ2-7; TRBD2 is a possible D gene (6 bases). The germline gives CDR1 SGHRS, CDR2 YFSETQ. The CDR3 totals 15 residues. V lost 0 bases and J lost 2, with 12 bases in between. CDR3 sequence reads: CASSLGVREAYEQYF. The CDR3 nucleotides are TGCGCCAGCAGCTTGGGGGTCAGGGAGGCCTACGAGCAGTACTTC.

J is TRBJ2-7 and V is TRBV7-9; D remains unclear. V lost 4 bases and J 2 bases, leaving 6 bases between the germline ends. Germline V gives CDR1 SEHNR, CDR2 FQNEAQ (reference sequence). The CDR3 has 12 amino acids. CDR3 amino acids: CASSSLTYEQYF. The CDR3 DNA reads as TGTGCCAGCAGCTCCCTAACCTACGAGCAGTACTTC.

The rearrangement uses TRBV20-1 and TRBJ1-1; D not certain. CDR1 and CDR2 (germline): DFQATT, SNEGSKA (reference sequence). Trimming removed 1 base from V and 4 bases from J, with 4 bases in between. CDR3 length: 11 residues. The CDR3 reads CSARVITEAFF. The DNA for the CDR3 is TGCAGTGCTAGAGTCATCACTGAAGCTTTCTTT.

The chain has TRBV7-7 and TRBJ2-5; D possibly corresponds to TRBD2 (6 bases). V was pared by 1 base and J by 5 bases, with 14 bases between. Germline values: CDR1 SSHAT, CDR2 FNYEAQ (reference sequence). This CDR3 is 15 amino acids long. This CDR3 reads CASSLGGTNLETQYF. The CDR3 DNA sequence: TGTGCCAGCAGCTTAGGCGGGACGAATTTGGAGACCCAGTACTTC.

The chain recombines TRBV7-9 with TRBJ1-5, with 7 nucleotides matching TRBD1. J lost 4 bases, V lost 3 bases, and 9 bases had no gene match. CDR1 SEHNR and CDR2 FQNEAQ come from the germline V gene (reference sequence). This CDR3 is built from 16 residues. CDR3 sequence reads: CASSFNRGLGNQPQHF. The CDR3 DNA reads as TGTGCCAGCAGCTTTAACAGGGGATTGGGGAATCAGCCCCAGCATTTT.

J is TRBJ1-1 and V is TRBV7-2; 7 nucleotides agree with TRBD1. This CDR3 comprises 15 residues. Looked up from germline, CDR1 is SGHTA and CDR2 is FQGNSA. Trimming removed 0 bases from V and 5 bases from J; junction bases left unmatched: 6. The CDR3 region has the DNA TGTGCCAGCAGCTTAGCGTCGCAGGGGGGTACTGAAGCTTTCTTT. It specifies CASSLASQGGTEAFF.

The chain links TRBV27 to TRBJ1-1; D gene unclear. Germline V gives CDR1 MNHEY, CDR2 SMNVEV (reference sequence). Trimming left V 6 bases short and J 0 bases short, with 8 bases between. CDR3 length: 13 residues. Here the CDR3 DNA reads TGTGCCAGCAGGCCCCAGATGAACACTGAAGCTTTCTTT. Translated: CASRPQMNTEAFF.

V is TRBV4-1 and J is TRBJ1-1; D uncertain. There are 14 residues in the CDR3. The ends were cut back, 2 bases at V and 4 bases at J, with 11 bases in the middle. Germline CDR1 and CDR2: MGHRA and YSYEKL. CDR3 nucleotide sequence: TGCGCCAGCAGCCAATTTCCCTCGGGCACTGAAGCTTTCTTT. Translating gives CASSQFPSGTEAFF.

This chain links TRBV7-2 with TRBJ2-3, with D perhaps matching TRBD2 (5 bases). The CDR3 has 16 residues. The germline gives CDR1 SGHTA, CDR2 FQGNSA. V lost 5 bases to trimming and J lost 0 bases, with 15 bases between them. In DNA, the CDR3 is TGTGCCAGCAGCGCCCGTCTAGGGAGTAGCACAGATACGCAGTATTTT. Translation gives CASSARLGSSTDTQYF.

The chain joins TRBV7-9 to TRBJ2-2; TRBD2 is a possible D gene (6 bases). V was trimmed by 2 bases and J by 8 bases, leaving 15 bases between them. Germline values: CDR1 SEHNR, CDR2 FQNEAQ (reference sequence). The CDR3 is made up of 15 amino acids. CDR3 bases: TGTGCCAGCAGCTTAACAGGAGGGGCGACGGGGGAGCTGTTTTTT. Protein: CASSLTGGATGELFF.

The CDR3 bases are TGTGCCAGCAGCCAGCTAGCGGGAGGTCCCGGGGAGCTGTTTTTT. This sequence encodes CASSQLAGGPGELFF. The chain links TRBV4-2 to TRBJ2-2, with 11 bases fitting TRBD2. The ends lost 3 bases at V and 6 bases at J; junction bases unmatched: 3. The length of the CDR3 is 15 residues. Germline V gives CDR1 LGHNA, CDR2 YNFKEQ.

The V and J genes are TRBV28 and TRBJ1-5; tentatively, D is TRBD1 (6 bases). The germline gives CDR1 MDHEN, CDR2 SYDVKM. V was clipped by 3 bases and J by 6 bases, with 15 bases between them. The CDR3 consists of 15 residues. CDR3 coding DNA: TGTGCCAGCAGTTTCACCCACAGGGTTGCTCAGCCCCAGCATTTT. This encodes CASSFTHRVAQPQHF.